This is a list of T cell receptor beta chains from one sample in a study of cytomegalovirus exposure and HLA in healthy donors. Profiling relied on immunoSEQ multiplex PCR, and the TCRdb table lists in-frame clones only, not all of them. The sample records 95,000 to 110,000 clones, less than 85% being singletons. Sequencing input: PBMCs. The source of these receptors is a woman aged 40 to 55 in good health and CMV-seropositive. The CDR3 runs from the conserved cysteine through the conserved F or W. The D gene is left open where the match is weak. Only some rows state a clone size, as once, few, many or a class for expanded clones.

V: TRBV7-9
size: -
D: TRBD2
J: TRBJ2-1
DNA: TGTGCCAGCAGCTTAGTAGGGGGACTAGAATCTAGGTTCTTC
CDR3: CASSLVGGLESRFF

V: TRBV19
size: -
D: -
J: TRBJ1-3
DNA: TGTGCCAGTAGTATCTCGACAGGCTCTGGAAACACCATATATTTT
CDR3: CASSISTGSGNTIYF

V: TRBV9
size: -
D: TRBD1
J: TRBJ1-1
DNA: TGTGCCAGCAGCCCCCCCGGGACAGTTGAAGCTTTCTTT
CDR3: CASSPPGTVEAFF

V: TRBV4-1
size: -
D: TRBD1
J: TRBJ2-1
DNA: TGCGCCAGCAGCCAAGCAGGGGGTGGTGAGCAGTTCTTC
CDR3: CASSQAGGGEQFF

V: TRBV7-9
size: once
D: -
J: TRBJ1-2
DNA: TGTGCCAGCAGCATACAGGATAACTATGGCTACACCTTC
CDR3: CASSIQDNYGYTF

V: TRBV7-8
size: -
D: -
J: TRBJ2-7
DNA: TGTGCCAGCAGCCCGGGAGAGATCTCCTACGAGCAGTACTTC
CDR3: CASSPGEISYEQYF

V: TRBV25-1
size: -
D: -
J: TRBJ1-2
DNA: TGTGCCAGCAGTGACACAGACAATAACTATGGCTACACCTTC
CDR3: CASSDTDNNYGYTF

V: TRBV25-1
size: -
D: -
J: TRBJ1-2
DNA: TGTGCCAGCAGTGAATATCCGGACTATGGCTACACCTTC
CDR3: CASSEYPDYGYTF

V: TRBV2
size: -
D: TRBD1
J: TRBJ2-3
DNA: TGTGCCAGCAGCTTGGAGGACAGGAGGTACACAGATACGCAGTATTTT
CDR3: CASSLEDRRYTDTQYF

V: TRBV15
size: once
D: -
J: TRBJ1-2
DNA: TGTGCCACCAGCAGAGGGGGGGTTCTCTATGGCTACACCTTC
CDR3: CATSRGGVLYGYTF

V: TRBV5-8
size: -
D: -
J: TRBJ1-1
DNA: TGTGCCAGCAGCTTGGAGTCAGGGCACACTGAAGCTTTCTTT
CDR3: CASSLESGHTEAFF

V: TRBV7-8
size: few
D: -
J: TRBJ1-1
DNA: TGTGCCAGCAGCTTAGCAGGGGGAAACACTGAAGCTTTCTTT
CDR3: CASSLAGGNTEAFF

V: TRBV7-9
size: -
D: -
J: TRBJ2-3
DNA: TGTGCCAGCAGCGGACGGGGATGGGGCACAGATACGCAGTATTTT
CDR3: CASSGRGWGTDTQYF

V: TRBV18
size: -
D: -
J: TRBJ2-7
DNA: TGTGCCAGCTCCCTTTCAGGGCCGCCACCGTCCGAGCAGTACTTC
CDR3: CASSLSGPPPSEQYF

V: TRBV6-6
size: -
D: TRBD1
J: TRBJ1-2
DNA: TGTGCCAGCAGTTACCGACAGGGGCACTATGGCTACACCTTC
CDR3: CASSYRQGHYGYTF

V: TRBV27
size: -
D: TRBD2
J: TRBJ2-5
DNA: TGTGCCAGCAGTTTCCAGCGGGGGGGCCTGGAGACCCAGTACTTC
CDR3: CASSFQRGGLETQYF

V: TRBV6-1
size: once
D: -
J: TRBJ1-6
DNA: TGTGCCAGCAGTGAACGTCGGACAGTTGATAATTCACCCCTCCACTTT
CDR3: CASSERRTVDNSPLHF

V: TRBV4-3
size: -
D: -
J: TRBJ2-7
DNA: TGCGCCAGCAGCCAAGGGTATCGGGTCCCCTACGAGCAGTACTTC
CDR3: CASSQGYRVPYEQYF

V: TRBV6-1
size: -
D: TRBD1
J: TRBJ1-2
DNA: TGTGCCAGCGGAGGGACAGGAGGGGGCTACACCTTC
CDR3: CASGGTGGGYTF

V: TRBV5-8
size: -
D: -
J: TRBJ1-5
DNA: TGTGCCAGCAGCTTGGGGCAGGGTAACAATCAGCCCCAGCATTTT
CDR3: CASSLGQGNNQPQHF

V: TRBV6-1
size: -
D: TRBD1
J: TRBJ1-6
DNA: TGTGCCAGCAGTGGGGACAGGGCGGATTCACCCCTCCACTTT
CDR3: CASSGDRADSPLHF

V: TRBV6-6
size: -
D: -
J: TRBJ2-2
DNA: TGTGCCAGCAGTTACCCGGGACACGGGACCGGGGAGCTGTTTTTT
CDR3: CASSYPGHGTGELFF